This T cell receptor beta chain appears in the sequencing data of a study of blood T cell repertoires in COVID-19. It was during active infection that Seattle patients were enrolled and then longitudinally followed. Per the authors' pipeline: Amplified reference gene primers provided the basis for estimating nucleated cell counts. Profiled with immunoSEQ multiplex PCR; TCRdb holds only in-frame clones, not every one. That table is the source of V, J and clone size, and D and trimming were worked out from the DNA. The sample yields 250,000 to 350,000 clones, about nine tenths seen once. Specimen: peripheral blood. The receptor was isolated from a woman aged 25 to 45 with COVID-19, enrolled during active disease.

CDR3 DNA: TGTGCCAGCAGGCCGACAGGTCTTAGCAATCAGCCCCAGCATTTT. Protein sequence: CASRPTGLSNQPQHF. The genes are TRBV28 and TRBJ1-5, with D perhaps matching TRBD1 (6 bases). The germline V and J ends were trimmed by 6 bases and 0 bases, with 12 bases remaining between them. The V gene's germline CDR1 is MDHEN and CDR2 SYDVKM. CDR3 length equals 15 residues.